This entry features one T cell receptor (beta chain) sequence. Its specific antigen is unknown. No much larger clone is present one base from it, and per-base qualities are unavailable. These data are taken from a study of T cell clonotyping in hematopoietic cell transplantation (dated by TCRdb to about 2021). In terms of the full investigation: Recipient samples taken before transplant were obtained following cytoreduction. Patient recruitment ran from 2015 to January 2017, and follow-up continued until late 2020 or death. A total of more than 110 blood samples were gathered in the study from roughly 40 consecutive transplant recipients along with their related donors.

The sample's time point label, decoded: recipient sample about 28 days before transplant, after cytoreduction. Blood from recipients was drawn about 28 days before transplant and again at days 30, 100 and 180 after transplant. Using Nuclei Lysis Solution, genomic DNA was extracted from unfractionated peripheral blood mononuclear cells that were either fresh or cryopreserved. The germline ends are 5 bases apart after V is trimmed by 0 bases and J by 0 bases. According to the germline V gene, CDR1 reads MNHEY and CDR2 reads SVGAGI. The CDR3 runs 14 amino acids, cysteine and phenylalanine included. The read is trimmed to its CDR3 DNA, 42 bases read in frame from base 1. Results and caveats for the whole study, not just this receptor: Broader TCR repertoire diversity after transplant was predicted by Inverse Simpson Index values from donors and from recipients before transplant. Recipient repertoires showed only a small fraction of overlap with donor repertoires, and over 95% appeared de novo at the given depth. After transplant, TCR diversity in recipients dropped, and pathologically expanded clonotypes climbed progressively between day 30 and day 180. Sample size was limited, and cells were not sorted, so CD4 and CD8 repertoire contributions could not be separated.

The immunoSEQ assay, a bias-controlled multiplex PCR with V- and J-specific primers, was used to amplify TCR beta CDR3 regions from genomic DNA. A second PCR step added a proprietary barcode and Illumina adapter sequences to the CDR3 amplicons. CDR3 libraries were sequenced on an Illumina MiSeq instrument. The study's processing was this. Export and quality control were handled in immunoSEQ Analyzer 3.0, while downstream analyses relied on R Bioconductor and Immunarch. Only productive rearrangements in the normalized downsampled data set were used to calculate repertoire metrics. Pathologically expanded clonotypes were defined as those larger than 5 templates in the normalized cohort. The Inverse Simpson Index served as the measure of repertoire diversity. To capture all clonotypes, the CMV-specificity analyses were run on the non-normalized data set. What TCRdb holds here is the immuneACCESS table cut down to in-frame rearrangements. Part of the clones is not present; checked against another copy, under half of the missing clones reflect an unresolved V gene, and the others are unexplained. The V and J calls and clone size were taken over from that table, and D and trimming were inferred from the DNA. This sample has about 45,000 clones in its table, and roughly 85% of those were observed once. The ten largest clonotypes hold 5% to 6.5% of the sample.

The chain is assembled from TRBV6-5 and TRBJ1-1; no D segment can be confidently identified. This sequence was found in a man aged 55 to 70 with myelodysplastic syndrome. Some clones in this sample may be carry-over from other donors' samples. The specimen comprised peripheral blood mononuclear cells, sampled before stem cell transplant. The CDR3 loop reads CASSYSTVNTEAFF. The nucleotide sequence reads as follows: TGTGCCAGCAGTTACTCTACAGTGAACACTGAAGCTTTCTTT.